Listed here is a single T cell receptor (beta chain). Germline V gene sequence: CDR1 LNHDA, CDR2 SQIVND (reference sequence). The CDR3 length is 16 residues. V lost 1 base to trimming and J lost 5 bases; unmatched junction nucleotides: 8. The sample is drawn from a study of T cell responses to AZD1222 COVID-19 vaccine. Assay: immunoSEQ multiplex PCR; the TCRdb copy retains only in-frame clones and omits some. The table lists about 130,000 clones, approximately 87% of them singletons. The V and J genes are TRBV19 and TRBJ1-5; TRBD1 matches 7 bases. Here the sequenced sample was peripheral blood, taken on day 0 of AZD1222 vaccination. The receptor's source is an adult in good health. CDR3 in amino acids: CASSIVGGQPHQPQHF. The CDR3, as DNA: TGTGCCAGTAGTATAGTGGGGGGACAGCCGCATCAGCCCCAGCATTTT. The entire variable domain, with the rest obtained from reference TRBV19 and TRBJ1-5, is as follows: DGGITQSPKYLFRKEGQNVTLSCEQNLNHDAMYWYRQDPGQGLRLIYYSQIVNDFQKGDIAEGYSVSREKKESFPLTVTSAQKNPTAFYLCASSIVGGQPHQPQHFGDGTRLSIL.